These 30 T cell receptor beta chains originate from one sample sequenced in a study of blood T cell repertoires in COVID-19. Sequencing was performed with immunoSEQ multiplex PCR; in TCRdb, only in-frame clones are kept and a portion is missing. The sample consists of 130,000 to 150,000 clones, approximately 86% of them appearing once. Specimen: PBMCs or T cells enriched from blood (not recorded which). These receptors were taken from a woman between 35 and 50 years old who had been exposed to COVID-19.

The J gene is TRBJ1-1, the V gene TRBV7-9; no clear D. Trimming took 5 bases from V and 1 from J, leaving 5 bases between them. Germline CDR1 reads SEHNR; CDR2 reads FQNEAQ (reference sequence). The CDR3 is 12 residues long. The CDR3 protein is CASSRQNTEAFF. The CDR3 coding sequence is TGTGCCAGCAGCCGACAGAACACTGAAGCTTTCTTT.

A remark on this clone: A read error may account for a junction end that differs from germline. CDR3 sequence reads: CASSVSSENIQYF. CDR3 in DNA: TGTGCCAGCAGTGTATCTAGCGAAAACATTCAGTACTTC. The V gene is TRBV27, the J gene TRBJ2-4; weak D call: TRBD2 (6 bases). The CDR3 has 13 amino acids. Germline V lookup: CDR1 MNHEY, CDR2 SMNVEV (reference sequence).

The rearrangement links TRBV2 to TRBJ2-1, with D possibly TRBD2 on 7 matching bases. The CDR3 loop spans 14 amino acids. Germline V CDR1 and CDR2: SNHLY, FYNNEI. V dropped 7 bases and J dropped 8 bases, with 18 bases sitting between them. The CDR3, as DNA: TGTGCCAGCAAGGGGGGGCAAGTCTTGGATGAGCAGTTCTTC. Amino acids: CASKGGQVLDEQFF.

This chain uses TRBV2 with TRBJ1-6; perhaps TRBD1 as D (5 bases). The CDR3 is 14 amino acids. Deletions cut 5 bases from V and 7 bases from J, with 12 bases between. Looked up from germline, CDR1 is SNHLY and CDR2 is FYNNEI. DNA for the CDR3: TGTGCCAGCAGTTTAGACAGAACCAATTCACCCCTCCACTTT. Its protein is CASSLDRTNSPLHF. The entire variable domain, with the rest obtained from reference TRBV2 and TRBJ1-6, is as follows: EPEVTQTPSHQVTQMGQEVILRCVPISNHLYFYWYRQILGQKVEFLVSFYNNEISEKSEIFDDQFSVERPDGSNFTLKIRSTKLEDSAMYFCASSLDRTNSPLHFGNGTRLTVT.

The DNA of the CDR3 is TGTGCCAGCAGTTTAGGGCAGGGGGCTTTAGGCTACACCTTC. Translated, it gives CASSLGQGALGYTF. V and J are TRBV28 and TRBJ1-2, with TRBD1 identical over 8 bases. Trimming took 2 bases from V and 8 from J; bases not matched to a gene: 7. Per germline, CDR1 MDHEN and CDR2 SYDVKM. The CDR3 totals 14 residues.

This chain joins TRBV25-1 and TRBJ1-1; TRBD1 might be the D (6 bases). V was pared by 4 bases and J by 4 bases, with 16 bases between. The CDR3 is 15 residues long. Looked up from germline, CDR1 is MGHDK and CDR2 is SYGVNS. The CDR3 DNA sequence: TGTGCCAGCAGTGCAACAGGGATCCTGGGCACTGAAGCTTTCTTT. Its translation is CASSATGILGTEAFF. Based on the CDR3 plus reference TRBV25-1 and TRBJ1-1, the full variable domain is EADIYQTPRYLVIGTGKKITLECSQTMGHDKMYWYQQDPGMELHLIHYSYGVNSTEKGDLSSESTVSRIRTEHFPLTLESARPSHTSQYLCASSATGILGTEAFFGQGTRLTVV.

V usage is TRBV4-1 and J usage is TRBJ2-7; TRBD2 aligns across 9 bases. CDR1 is MGHRA and CDR2 is YSYEKL in the germline V gene. V lost 4 bases and J lost 1; bases outside the gene matches: 11. This CDR3 is 17 amino acids long. CDR3 loop: CASSLRVGGGGSYEQYF. The CDR3 region has the DNA TGCGCCAGCAGCCTACGTGTCGGCGGGGGGGGATCCTACGAGCAGTACTTC.

V and J are TRBV18 and TRBJ1-5; D perhaps matches TRBD1 (5 bases). Trimming took 3 bases from V and 7 from J, leaving 16 bases between them. Per germline, CDR1 KGHSH and CDR2 LQKENI. This CDR3 has 15 residues. DNA of the CDR3: TGTGCCAGCTCACCGGGTGGGGACGGGGGGCAGCCCCAGCATTTT. It codes for CASSPGGDGGQPQHF.

The chain uses TRBV19 and TRBJ2-2, with D unclear. CDR1 is LNHDA and CDR2 is SQIVND in the germline V gene (reference sequence). Trimming stripped 5 bases from V and 3 bases from J, with 10 bases between. The CDR3 is made up of 14 amino acids. The CDR3, as DNA: TGTGCCAGTAGTCCTAGGATCCACACCGGGGAGCTGTTTTTT. Protein sequence: CASSPRIHTGELFF.

This chain links TRBV14 with TRBJ1-2; D unclear. CDR3 length: 12 residues. V was trimmed by 5 bases and J by 6 bases, leaving 10 bases between them. Germline V gene lookup returns CDR1 SGHDN and CDR2 FVKESK. DNA of the CDR3: TGTGCCAGCAGCTCCGGGAGGCATGGCTACACCTTC. Translation: CASSSGRHGYTF.

This sequence joins TRBV5-4 and TRBJ1-1; 7 bases are shared with TRBD1. V lost 5 bases to trimming and J lost 7 bases; unmatched junction nucleotides: 5. This CDR3 spans 12 amino acids. The V gene's germline CDR1 is SGHNT and CDR2 YYREEE (reference sequence). The chain's CDR3 is CASSRQGNEAFF. For the CDR3, the DNA is TGTGCCAGCAGTCGACAGGGCAATGAAGCTTTCTTT.

This chain connects TRBV11-3 to TRBJ2-7; D gene ambiguous. Germline V lookup: CDR1 SGHNT, CDR2 YENEEA. The length of the CDR3 is 14 residues. V dropped 3 bases and J dropped 1 base, with 10 bases sitting between them. The DNA for the CDR3 is TGTGCCAGCAGCTTTAGAGGCGGATCCTACGAGCAGTACTTC. It yields the protein CASSFRGGSYEQYF.

In nucleotides, the CDR3 is TGTGCCAGCAGCGCAGGGGGATACTATGGCTACACCTTC. Encoded protein: CASSAGGYYGYTF. The rearrangement links TRBV7-2 to TRBJ1-2; 7 nucleotides agree with TRBD1. CDR3 length equals 13 residues. V dropped 5 bases and J dropped 3; count of bases not matched to a gene: 3. Germline values: CDR1 SGHTA, CDR2 FQGNSA. Drawing the rest from reference TRBV7-2 and TRBJ1-2, the complete variable domain is GAGVSQSPSNKVTEKGKDVELRCDPISGHTALYWYRQSLGQGLEFLIYFQGNSAPDKSGLPSDRFSAERTGGSVSTLTIQRTQQEDSAVYLCASSAGGYYGYTFGSGTRLTVV.

This chain joins TRBV13 and TRBJ2-3; 8 bases are a match to TRBD2. CDR3 length: 16 residues. Germline V CDR1 and CDR2: PRHDT, FYEKMQ (reference sequence). V shed 3 bases and J 0 bases; nucleotides not matched to a gene: 5. The CDR3 DNA reads as TGTGCCAGCAGCTTCACTAGCGGTACTAGCACAGATACGCAGTATTTT. Its translation is CASSFTSGTSTDTQYF.

This clone was seen more than once but under ten times. The V gene is TRBV7-6, the J gene TRBJ2-6, with a possible D match to TRBD2 (6 bases). The ends were cut back, 5 bases at V and 0 bases at J, with 8 bases in the middle. CDR3 length equals 15 residues. Germline V gene lookup returns CDR1 SGHVS and CDR2 FNYEAQ. CDR3 region: CASSRDSSGANVLTF. The CDR3 coding sequence is TGTGCCAGCAGCCGGGACTCCTCTGGGGCCAACGTCCTGACTTTC.

J is TRBJ2-1 and V is TRBV29-1; 7 bases map to TRBD2. V was pared by 1 base and J by 0 bases, with 9 bases of the junction left unmatched. The germline V gene encodes CDR1 SQVTM and CDR2 ANQGSEA. The CDR3 has 17 residues. The CDR3 here is CSVEGWEGPRSYNEQFF. In DNA form, the CDR3 reads TGCAGCGTTGAAGGTTGGGAGGGCCCCCGCTCCTACAATGAGCAGTTCTTC.

CDR3 region: CASSSLRLSAETQYF. In DNA, the CDR3 is TGTGCCAGCAGTTCCCTGAGGTTATCGGCAGAGACCCAGTACTTC. The chain couples TRBV6-5 to TRBJ2-5; no reliable D call. CDR1 MNHEY and CDR2 SVGAGI come from the germline V gene. V lost 4 bases and J lost 4, with 16 bases in between. The CDR3 totals 15 residues.

The V call is TRBV12-5, the J call TRBJ2-7; the match to TRBD2 covers 11 bases. This CDR3 has 16 amino acids. Germline loops: CDR1 LGHNT, CDR2 FRNRAP. Trimming took 4 bases from V and 4 from J; bases not matched to a gene: 9. The CDR3 DNA is TGTGCTAGTGGTTCGCCGCTAGCGGGAGGTGGATACGAGCAGTACTTC. It translates to CASGSPLAGGGYEQYF. Combining the CDR3 with reference TRBV12-5 and TRBJ2-7 gives the whole variable domain DARVTQTPRHKVTEMGQEVTMRCQPILGHNTVFWYRQTMMQGLELLAYFRNRAPLDDSGMPKDRFSAEMPDATLATLKIQPSEPRDSAVYFCASGSPLAGGGYEQYFGPGTRLTVT.

The chain joins TRBV5-1 to TRBJ2-1; tentatively, D is TRBD2 (6 bases). Between the trimmed V and J ends, which lost 0 bases and 8 bases, there was a span of 15 bases. The CDR3 spans 15 residues. From germline, CDR1 is SGHRS and CDR2 YFSETQ. The chain's CDR3 is CASSLAGTSSHEQFF. CDR3 DNA sequence: TGCGCCAGCAGCTTGGCAGGGACTTCCTCTCATGAGCAGTTCTTC.

The genes are TRBV6-5 and TRBJ1-1; tentative D call: TRBD1 (6 bases). Germline-derived CDR1 and CDR2 are MNHEY and SVGAGI. The CDR3 spans 14 residues. The V end was cut by 6 bases, the J end by 3 bases, with 14 bases between. CDR3 DNA sequence: TGTGCCAGCAGCACGTCACAGGGACACACTGAAGCTTTCTTT. This sequence encodes CASSTSQGHTEAFF.

The count of this clone is one. The chain uses TRBV5-1 and TRBJ2-7; 7 nucleotides line up with TRBD1. The CDR3 contains 14 residues. V was clipped by 5 bases and J by 6 bases; unmatched bases: 11. CDR1 and CDR2 from the germline V gene are SGHRS and YFSETQ. DNA for the CDR3: TGCGCCAGCAGGCTATCGACAGGGTCTGGCGAGCAGTACTTC. Encoded protein: CASRLSTGSGEQYF.

The table lists this clone with a count of one. The chain couples TRBV14 to TRBJ2-1; D may be TRBD2 (5 bases). The CDR3 covers 11 residues. Per the germline V gene, CDR1 is SGHDN and CDR2 is FVKESK. V was clipped by 6 bases and J by 7 bases, with 7 bases between them. In nucleotides, the CDR3 is TGTGCCAGCAGGAGGGAAAATGAGCAGTTCTTC. Protein product: CASRRENEQFF. The variable domain in full, with the rest retrieved from reference TRBV14 and TRBJ2-1, is EAGVTQFPSHSVIEKGQTVTLRCDPISGHDNLYWYRRVMGKEIKFLLHFVKESKQDESGMPNNRFLAERTGGTYSTLKVQPAELEDSGVYFCASRRENEQFFGPGTRLTVL.

V and J are TRBV5-5 and TRBJ2-2, with 9 bases lining up with TRBD1. Losses at the gene ends were 5 bases for V and 7 bases for J; bases not matched to a gene: 9. CDR3 size: 15 residues. Germline-derived CDR1 and CDR2 are SGHKS and YYEKEE (reference sequence). CDR3 residues: CASSLTGGAVGELFF. The CDR3 region has the DNA TGTGCCAGCAGTTTGACAGGGGGTGCGGTCGGGGAGCTGTTTTTT.

V gene TRBV27 combines with J gene TRBJ2-3, with TRBD2 identical over 11 bases. The ends lost 2 bases at V and 3 bases at J; junction bases unmatched: 4. This CDR3 is built from 16 residues. The germline CDR1 and CDR2 sequences are MNHEY and SMNVEV (reference sequence). As DNA, the CDR3 is TGTGCCAGCAGTTTACTAGCGGGAGGTCGGACAGATACGCAGTATTTT. Translating it yields CASSLLAGGRTDTQYF.

The chain is built from TRBV5-4 and TRBJ2-3, with 10 bases matching TRBD2. The CDR3 is 14 residues long. Germline V gene lookup returns CDR1 SGHNT and CDR2 YYREEE (reference sequence). Trimming at V came to 9 bases and at J to 6 bases, leaving 10 bases not matched to a gene. In DNA, the CDR3 is TGTGCCATTTCAAAAGCGGGAGGGCCTGATACGCAGTATTTT. Translated: CAISKAGGPDTQYF.

The chain has TRBV11-3 and TRBJ1-1, with 8 bases lining up with TRBD1. CDR3 size: 11 residues. The germline CDR1 and CDR2 sequences are SGHNT and YENEEA. V was clipped by 6 bases and J by 8 bases; unmatched bases: 2. The CDR3 region is CASRGQAEAFF. The CDR3 nucleotides are TGTGCCAGCAGGGGACAGGCCGAAGCTTTCTTT.

The rearrangement uses TRBV7-9 and TRBJ2-4; a weak D match, TRBD1 (6 bases). Germline values: CDR1 SEHNR, CDR2 FQNEAQ (reference sequence). The ends were cut back, 5 bases at V and 7 bases at J, with 9 bases in the middle. The CDR3 loop spans 12 amino acids. The CDR3 reads CASSADRNIQYF. The CDR3 nucleotides read TGTGCCAGCAGCGCCGACAGGAACATTCAGTACTTC.

This clone has a handful of counts. V and J are TRBV7-2 and TRBJ1-1; D is perhaps TRBD1 (6 bases). The V end was cut by 1 base, the J end by 1 base, with 16 bases between. This CDR3 has 17 residues. In germline, CDR1 is SGHTA, CDR2 FQGNSA. The CDR3 nucleotides read TGTGCCAGCAGCTTAGGTGGGGGGGGGCGATGGAACACTGAAGCTTTCTTT. It codes for CASSLGGGGRWNTEAFF. Full variable domain (rest looked up from reference TRBV7-2 and TRBJ1-1): GAGVSQSPSNKVTEKGKDVELRCDPISGHTALYWYRQSLGQGLEFLIYFQGNSAPDKSGLPSDRFSAERTGGSVSTLTIQRTQQEDSAVYLCASSLGGGGRWNTEAFFGQGTRLTVV.

The gene calls are TRBV4-1 and TRBJ2-1; TRBD1 matches at 9 bases. V dropped 8 bases and J dropped 0; count of bases not matched to a gene: 5. Germline CDR1 and CDR2: MGHRA and YSYEKL. The CDR3 runs to 15 residues. The CDR3 DNA reads TGCGCCAGCCGGGACAGGGATAGCTCCTACAATGAGCAGTTCTTC. Translated, it gives CASRDRDSSYNEQFF.

CDR3 bases: TGCAGCGTTGATACGGCAGGGCTGAACACTGAAGCTTTCTTT. It is translated as CSVDTAGLNTEAFF. The rearrangement links TRBV29-1 to TRBJ1-1; tentative D call: TRBD1 (5 bases). The CDR3 extends over 14 amino acids. V shed 3 bases and J shed 0 bases, with 11 bases lying between them. From germline, CDR1 is SQVTM and CDR2 ANQGSEA.